Shown below are 26 T cell receptor beta chains from a single sample sequenced in a study of identical twins. Each CDR3 protein gets one entry after TCRdb re-called the 5' RACE reads with MiXCR. The table has about 450,000 distinct CDR3 sequences, approximately 17% seen once. Source material: naive T cells sorted from blood. These receptors all come from a man in his fifties in good health.

This clonotype has only a few counts. The chain couples TRBV12-3 or TRBV12-4 to TRBJ2-1; D is unclear. This CDR3 has 12 amino acids. The ends were cut back, 7 bases at V and 6 bases at J, with 10 bases in the middle. CDR3 residues: CASTGLGNEQFF. The CDR3 coding sequence is TGTGCCAGCACGGGTTTAGGCAATGAGCAGTTCTTC.

This clonotype was recorded a few times. The genes are TRBV7-9 and TRBJ1-1, with a tentative D call TRBD1 (5 bases). The CDR3 consists of 16 residues. The germline V gene encodes CDR1 SEHNR and CDR2 FQNEAQ (reference sequence). Trimming removed 1 base from V and 3 bases from J, with 15 bases in between. The CDR3 region is CASSLEKVGTHTEAFF. CDR3 nucleotide sequence: TGTGCCAGCAGCTTAGAAAAGGTTGGGACCCACACTGAAGCTTTCTTT. Full variable domain (missing parts from reference TRBV7-9 and TRBJ1-1): DTGVSQNPRHKITKRGQNVTFRCDPISEHNRLYWYRQTLGQGPEFLTYFQNEAQLEKSRLLSDRFSAERPKGSFSTLEIQRTEQGDSAMYLCASSLEKVGTHTEAFFGQGTRLTVV.

As concerns this clonotype: At one boundary the junction diverges from the germline segment, which might be a read error. This chain uses TRBV9 with TRBJ1-1; D remains ambiguous. The CDR3 sequence is 12 residues long. CDR1 is SGDLS, CDR2 YYNGEE, per germline. As DNA, the CDR3 is TGTGCCAGCAGCCCTTCGGCAATGATCGCTATCTTT. Translated: CASSPSAMIAIF.

This rearrangement joins TRBV5-1 to TRBJ2-1, with TRBD2 matching over 13 bases. Germline CDR1 SGHRS, CDR2 YFSETQ. V lost 5 bases to trimming and J lost 8 bases; unmatched junction nucleotides: 13. This CDR3 has 17 amino acids. CDR3 sequence (DNA): TGCGCCAGCAGTTTGATGATACTAGCGGGAGGGCCCCATGAGCAGTTCTTC. This gives the protein CASSLMILAGGPHEQFF.

This clonotype was picked up a small number of times. The V call is TRBV5-1, the J call TRBJ2-3; D ambiguous. The CDR3 runs to 20 residues. Deletions cut 0 bases from V and 4 bases from J, with 27 bases between. The germline V gene encodes CDR1 SGHRS and CDR2 YFSETQ. The CDR3 reads CASSLVKLGVVIMGPDTQYF. CDR3 in DNA: TGCGCCAGCAGCTTGGTGAAGCTTGGGGTGGTGATTATGGGCCCAGATACGCAGTATTTT.

This clonotype was observed a few times. This chain joins TRBV4-3 and TRBJ2-5; possibly TRBD2 for D (5 bases). Germline CDR1 is LGHNA and CDR2 is YSLEER. The V gene lost 3 bases and the J gene lost 1 base, with 18 bases spanning the gap. This CDR3 has 17 residues. The chain's CDR3 is CASSQVGGGLTQETQYF. CDR3 DNA: TGCGCCAGCAGCCAGGTTGGTGGCGGGTTGACCCAAGAGACCCAGTACTTC.

CDR3 nucleotide sequence: TGCAGTGCGGAGGGAGCTTTAACTAATGAAAAACTGTTTTTT. Its translation: CSAEGALTNEKLFF. This chain uses TRBV20-1 with TRBJ1-4; the D is unclear. Germline V CDR1 and CDR2: DFQATT, SNEGSKA (reference sequence). The CDR3 loop spans 14 amino acids. V was clipped by 6 bases and J by 1 base, with 12 bases between them.

This clonotype was seen ten or more times. The chain is built from TRBV20-1 and TRBJ1-6; D is perhaps TRBD1 (6 bases). The germline V gene has CDR1 DFQATT and CDR2 SNEGSKA (reference sequence). Deletions cut 4 bases from V and 7 bases from J, with 8 bases between. This CDR3 region has 12 residues. Here the CDR3 reads CSATTGNSPLHF. CDR3 in DNA: TGCAGTGCTACAACAGGGAATTCACCCCTCCACTTT.

The chain employs TRBV24-1 and TRBJ2-1; D may correspond to TRBD1 or TRBD2 (6 bases each). CDR1 and CDR2 from the germline V gene are KGHDR and SFDVKD. Trimming removed 0 bases at V and 6 bases at J, with 8 bases between. This CDR3 contains 14 residues. This CDR3 reads CATSDLEGGNEQFF. The CDR3 DNA follows: TGTGCCACCAGTGATTTGGAGGGGGGCAATGAGCAGTTCTTC.

The chain employs TRBV9 and TRBJ2-7; no clear D gene. This CDR3 has 15 residues. CDR1 and CDR2 (germline): SGDLS, YYNGEE. V shed 1 base and J shed 3 bases, with 14 bases lying between them. The DNA for the CDR3 is TGTGCCAGCAGCGTACGGCCGGGCGGTTACTACGAGCAGTACTTC. It is translated as CASSVRPGGYYEQYF.

The chain couples TRBV5-1 to TRBJ1-6; 7 bases line up with TRBD1. Germline V CDR1 and CDR2: SGHRS, YFSETQ. The CDR3 consists of 14 residues. V lost 3 bases and J lost 9; bases outside the gene matches: 6. CDR3 nucleotide sequence: TGCGCCAGCAGCTATGACAGGGCAAGTTCACCCCTCCACTTT. Translated: CASSYDRASSPLHF.

The chain combines TRBV6-5 with TRBJ2-7, with 9 bases identical to TRBD1. Germline assignment: CDR1 MNHEY and CDR2 SVGAGI. V was pared by 2 bases and J by 1 base, with 6 bases of the junction left unmatched. CDR3 size: 16 residues. As DNA, the CDR3 is TGTGCCAGCAGTTACAAGGTGGGACAGGGATCCTACGAGCAGTACTTC. This encodes CASSYKVGQGSYEQYF.

CDR3 nucleotides: TGTGCCAGCAACGCTGGGGGCACTAAGTTGCCCCAGCATTTT. As protein: CASNAGGTKLPQHF. The chain recombines TRBV7-4 with TRBJ1-5; D is possibly TRBD1 (6 bases). From germline, CDR1 is SGHVT and CDR2 SQSDAQ. The length of the CDR3 is 14 residues. V shed 7 bases and J shed 9 bases, with 19 bases lying between them. Complete variable domain (other parts from reference TRBV7-4 and TRBJ1-5): GAGVSQSPRYKVAKRGRDVALRCDSISGHVTLYWYRQTLGQGSEVLTYSQSDAQRDKSGRPSGRFSAERPERSVSTLKIQRTEQGDSAVYLCASNAGGTKLPQHFGDGTRLSIL.

This clonotype was counted a few times. DNA for the CDR3: TGTGCCACCCGGACAGGAGGCATGATGGCCCTCCACTTT. Its protein product is CATRTGGMMALHF. The chain carries TRBV7-9 and TRBJ1-6; 7 bases agree with TRBD1. CDR1 and CDR2 (germline): SEHNR, FQNEAQ (reference sequence). The junction had 14 bases not matched to a gene; V was cut back by 10 bases and J by 14 bases. The CDR3 covers 13 residues.

The chain recombines TRBV5-6 with TRBJ2-2; 7 bases agree with TRBD1. There are 16 residues in the CDR3. Germline assignment: CDR1 SGHDT and CDR2 YYEEEE. J gave up 0 bases and V 4 bases, and 6 bases lay outside the gene matches. CDR3 region: CASSIDRVTNTGELFF. In nucleotides, the CDR3 is TGTGCCAGCAGCATTGACAGGGTCACGAACACCGGGGAGCTGTTTTTT. The full variable domain, completed using reference TRBV5-6 and TRBJ2-2, is DAGVTQSPTHLIKTRGQQVTLRCSPKSGHDTVSWYQQALGQGPQFIFQYYEEEERQRGNFPDRFSGHQFPNYSSELNVNALLLGDSALYLCASSIDRVTNTGELFFGEGSRLTVL.

This rearrangement joins TRBV7-2 to TRBJ1-3, with a tentative D call TRBD1 (5 bases). CDR1 is SGHTA and CDR2 is FQGNSA in the germline V gene. Trimming took 4 bases from V and 4 from J, leaving 14 bases between them. This CDR3 is built from 15 residues. CDR3 sequence (DNA): TGTGCCAGCAGCTACCTTGGGGCAGGCGGAAACACCATATATTTT. Protein product: CASSYLGAGGNTIYF.

This clonotype was found many times. The chain links TRBV29-1 to TRBJ2-7; no clear D. Trimming removed 2 bases from V and 3 bases from J, with 11 bases in between. Germline CDR1 and CDR2: SQVTM and ANQGSEA. CDR3 length equals 13 residues. The DNA of the CDR3 is TGCAGCGTTGAAAACTCAGAGGTCTACGAGCAGTACTTC. The encoded protein is CSVENSEVYEQYF.

This clonotype showed up just a few times. The chain couples TRBV21-1 to TRBJ1-2. TRBV21-1 is assigned pseudogene status. CDR3 length: 11 amino acids. The CDR3 region is CASSKADFYTF. The CDR3 DNA follows: TGTGCCAGCAGCAAAGCCGATTTCTACACCTTC.

The V call is TRBV7-9, the J call TRBJ2-7; D is ambiguous. The germline CDR1 and CDR2 sequences are SEHNR and FQNEAQ (reference sequence). CDR3 size: 15 residues. V dropped 1 base and J dropped 0 bases, with 10 bases sitting between them. CDR3 DNA: TGTGCCAGCAGCTTAGGCCGGACGACCTCCTACGAGCAGTACTTC. The encoded protein is CASSLGRTTSYEQYF. The full variable domain, completed using reference TRBV7-9 and TRBJ2-7, is DTGVSQNPRHKITKRGQNVTFRCDPISEHNRLYWYRQTLGQGPEFLTYFQNEAQLEKSRLLSDRFSAERPKGSFSTLEIQRTEQGDSAMYLCASSLGRTTSYEQYFGPGTRLTVT.

As for this clonotype: A read error may account for a junction end that differs from germline. V is TRBV12-3 or TRBV12-4 and J is TRBJ2-1, with 8 positions matching TRBD2. This CDR3 region has 15 residues. CDR3 DNA sequence: TGTCCCAGCAGTTTGTCGGGGGGGGGATATTCTGAGCAGTTCTTC. Translated, it gives CPSSLSGGGYSEQFF.

In its sample, this clonotype was seen many times. V gene TRBV20-1 combines with J gene TRBJ2-7, with 7 bases that match TRBD1. CDR3 length equals 13 residues. V dropped 4 bases and J dropped 4; count of bases not matched to a gene: 7. CDR1 and CDR2 (germline): DFQATT, SNEGSKA (reference sequence). The DNA of the CDR3 is TGCAGTGCTAACCGGGACAGATGGTACGAGCAGTACTTC. Encoded protein: CSANRDRWYEQYF.

The chain recombines TRBV10-2 with TRBJ2-5; no definite D call. The germline V gene has CDR1 WSHSY and CDR2 SAAADI. Trimming took off 1 base at V and 2 bases at J, with 5 bases between the two ends. This CDR3 comprises 13 residues. This chain's CDR3 is CASSEWQQETQYF. The CDR3 nucleotides are TGCGCCAGCAGTGAGTGGCAGCAAGAGACCCAGTACTTC.

This clonotype was found many times. The chain combines TRBV27 with TRBJ2-3; the D call may be TRBD1 or TRBD2 (5 bases each). Germline-derived CDR1 and CDR2 are MNHEY and SMNVEV (reference sequence). The CDR3 loop spans 15 amino acids. The ends were cut back, 5 bases at V and 8 bases at J, with 20 bases in the middle. Here the CDR3 DNA reads TGTGCCAGCAGTGCCGGCCGGGACCCCGCTGCTACGCAGTATTTT. Translation gives CASSAGRDPAATQYF.

V and J are TRBV5-1 and TRBJ2-3; no clear D. The germline gives CDR1 SGHRS, CDR2 YFSETQ. This CDR3 comprises 13 residues. V was cut by 6 bases and J by 0 bases, with 8 bases left in between. CDR3 residues: CASTGASTDTQYF. Written as DNA, the CDR3 is TGCGCCAGCACAGGAGCTAGCACAGATACGCAGTATTTT. The variable domain in full, with the rest retrieved from reference TRBV5-1 and TRBJ2-3, is KAGVTQTPRYLIKTRGQQVTLSCSPISGHRSVSWYQQTPGQGLQFLFEYFSETQRNKGNFPGRFSGRQFSNSRSEMNVSTLELGDSALYLCASTGASTDTQYFGPGTRLTVL.

The rearrangement joins TRBV27 to TRBJ2-5; 10 positions match TRBD1. The CDR3 runs 15 residues. Per the germline V gene, CDR1 is MNHEY and CDR2 is SMNVEV (reference sequence). Trimming at V came to 3 bases and at J to 4 bases, leaving 5 bases not matched to a gene. The CDR3 bases are TGTGCCAGCAGTTTGGGACAGGGGTGGTCAGAGACCCAGTACTTC. As protein: CASSLGQGWSETQYF.

The rearrangement links TRBV7-2 to TRBJ2-1, with TRBD2 matching over 7 bases. Trimming cost V 0 bases and J 1 base; bases outside gene matches: 3. The CDR3 contains 16 residues. Germline V gives CDR1 SGHTA, CDR2 FQGNSA. The CDR3 protein is CASSLAPGGSYNEQFF. In DNA, the CDR3 is TGTGCCAGCAGCTTAGCCCCCGGGGGGTCCTACAATGAGCAGTTCTTC.